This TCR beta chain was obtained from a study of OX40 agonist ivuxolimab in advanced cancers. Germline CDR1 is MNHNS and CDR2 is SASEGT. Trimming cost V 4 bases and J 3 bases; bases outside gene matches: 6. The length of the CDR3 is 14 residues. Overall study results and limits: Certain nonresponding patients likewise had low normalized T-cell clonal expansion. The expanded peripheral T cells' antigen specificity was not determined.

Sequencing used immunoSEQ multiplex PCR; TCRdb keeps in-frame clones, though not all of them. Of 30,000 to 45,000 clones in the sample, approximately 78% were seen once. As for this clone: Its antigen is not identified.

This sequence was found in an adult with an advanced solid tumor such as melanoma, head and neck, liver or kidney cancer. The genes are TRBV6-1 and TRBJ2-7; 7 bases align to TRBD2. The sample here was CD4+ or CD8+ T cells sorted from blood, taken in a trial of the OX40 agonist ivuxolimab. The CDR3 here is CASSVSGAVYEQYF. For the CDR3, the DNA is TGTGCCAGCAGTGTCAGCGGGGCGGTCTACGAGCAGTACTTC.